These 29 T cell receptor beta chains came from one sample sequenced in a study of T cells in Graves' hyperthyroidism and ophthalmopathy. RNA transcripts provided the source from which TCR beta CDR3 regions were amplified. A set of HTBI primers served as the primers for a first-round RT-PCR of the TCR CDR3. TCRdb analysed the multiplex PCR reads with MiXCR anew, one entry per CDR3 protein. The repertoire consists of a few hundred thousand distinct CDR3 sequences, with roughly 50% occurring once and the leading ten covering 7.5% to 8.5%. The sequencing input was peripheral blood or thyroid tissue (not recorded which). These receptors were collected from a woman aged 18-29 years with Graves' hyperthyroidism.

The chain uses TRBV29-1 and TRBJ1-5; D is unclear. Per the germline V gene, CDR1 is SQVTM and CDR2 is ANQGSEA. Trimming stripped 0 bases from V and 6 bases from J, with 0 bases between. This CDR3 spans 10 amino acids. CDR3 DNA: TGCAGCGTTGAAGATCAGCCCCAGCATTTT. Protein product: CSVEDQPQHF.

This clonotype turned up a few times. CDR3 region: CASKSRVNLSNQPQHF. The CDR3, as DNA: TGTGCCAGCAAAAGTAGGGTCAACCTTAGCAATCAGCCCCAGCATTTT. This rearrangement joins TRBV6-1 to TRBJ1-5; D unclear. The germline V gene encodes CDR1 MNHNS and CDR2 SASEGT. The CDR3 runs 16 residues. V dropped 7 bases and J dropped 0 bases, with 16 bases sitting between them.

This clonotype was found a few times. The chain joins TRBV4-1 to TRBJ2-1; 9 nucleotides line up with TRBD2. Germline V gene sequence: CDR1 MGHRA, CDR2 YSYEKL. J was trimmed by 4 bases and V by 0 bases; bases with no gene match: 4. The CDR3 length is 16 residues. CDR3 nucleotide sequence: TGCGCCAGCAGCCAAGACGGGACTAGCCAATACAATGAGCAGTTCTTC. It yields the protein CASSQDGTSQYNEQFF.

In its sample, this clonotype was seen many times. The J gene is TRBJ1-5, the V gene TRBV10-3, with 7 bases aligning to TRBD1. Germline CDR1 ENHRY, CDR2 SYGVKD. The CDR3 is 13 residues long. The V segment lost 10 bases and the J segment 4 bases; nucleotides outside the gene matches: 7. In nucleotides, the CDR3 is TGTGCCAGTACGGGACAGTATAATCAGCCCCAGCATTTT. It specifies CASTGQYNQPQHF.

The chain links TRBV2 to TRBJ1-2; 7 bases line up with TRBD1. The CDR3 spans 14 residues. Germline lookup yields CDR1 SNHLY and CDR2 FYNNEI. Trimming cost V 7 bases and J 4 bases; bases outside gene matches: 9. CDR3 bases: TGTGCCAGCATCACCCGTCGGGACAGCTATGGCTACACCTTC. Translated: CASITRRDSYGYTF. Using reference TRBV2 and TRBJ1-2 for the parts outside the CDR3, the full variable domain is EPEVTQTPSHQVTQMGQEVILRCVPISNHLYFYWYRQILGQKVEFLVSFYNNEISEKSEIFDDQFSVERPDGSNFTLKIRSTKLEDSAMYFCASITRRDSYGYTFGSGTRLTVV.

This clonotype has a handful of counts. The rearrangement links TRBV30 to TRBJ1-5; 7 bases match TRBD1. Trimming cost V 8 bases and J 4 bases; bases outside gene matches: 2. CDR3 length equals 11 residues. Germline CDR1 and CDR2: GTSNPN and SVGIG (reference sequence). The CDR3, as DNA: TGTGCCGGGGGACAGAATCAGCCCCAGCATTTT. Amino acids: CAGGQNQPQHF.

The chain is built from TRBV29-1 and TRBJ2-7; the D is unclear. Trimming removed 6 bases from V and 1 base from J, with 4 bases in between. Germline CDR1 and CDR2: SQVTM and ANQGSEA. The CDR3 length is 10 residues. The CDR3 DNA reads TGCAGCGTAGGGTCCTACGAGCAGTACTTC. Its translation: CSVGSYEQYF.

This clonotype appeared many times. This chain's CDR3 is CASSTLGGSYEQYF. The CDR3 bases are TGTGCCAGCAGCACCCTAGGAGGGTCCTACGAGCAGTACTTC. The V gene is TRBV5-8, the J gene TRBJ2-7, with a tentative D call TRBD2 (6 bases). Per germline, CDR1 SGHTS and CDR2 YDEGEE. The length of the CDR3 is 14 residues. V was cut by 4 bases and J by 1 base, with 12 bases left in between. The whole variable domain, remainder taken from reference TRBV5-8 and TRBJ2-7, is EAGVTQSPTHLIKTRGQQATLRCSPISGHTSVYWYQQALGLGLQFLLWYDEGEERNRGNFPPRFSGRQFPNYSSELNVNALELEDSALYLCASSTLGGSYEQYFGPGTRLTVT.

Many counts were recorded for this clonotype. The CDR3 bases are TGTGCCAGCAGCTTACAGAGCGGGTTCACCGGGGAGCTGTTTTTT. Protein sequence: CASSLQSGFTGELFF. V usage is TRBV7-6 and J usage is TRBJ2-2, with D perhaps TRBD2 (6 bases). The germline V and J ends were trimmed by 2 bases and 4 bases, with 11 bases remaining between them. The CDR3 sequence is 15 residues long. Germline lookup yields CDR1 SGHVS and CDR2 FNYEAQ.

The rearrangement joins TRBV10-3 to TRBJ2-7, with 9 bases that match TRBD1. The CDR3 has 14 amino acids. The germline CDR1 and CDR2 sequences are ENHRY and SYGVKD. V shed 7 bases and J 6 bases; nucleotides not matched to a gene: 10. The CDR3 here is CAIKGTGKRAEQYF. The CDR3 DNA reads TGTGCCATCAAGGGGACAGGGAAAAGGGCCGAGCAGTACTTC.

A remark on this clonotype: A read error is likely, as this CDR3 ends without the conserved phenylalanine or tryptophan. Because the CDR3's place on the DNA is in doubt, the DNA is left out and the CDR3 is given as listed by TCRdb. The CDR3 here is CSARGDREY. The chain employs TRBV20-1 and TRBJ2-5; whether TRBD1, the table's D call, matches the DNA was not checked. In germline, CDR1 is DFQATT, CDR2 SNEGSKA (reference sequence). The CDR3 extends over 9 residues, inclusive of both ends.

This clonotype was counted only a few times. Without the conserved terminal phenylalanine or tryptophan, this CDR3 likely stems from a read error. Because the CDR3's place on the DNA is in doubt, the DNA is left out and the CDR3 is given as listed by TCRdb. The chain is built from TRBV5-8 and TRBJ2-7. CDR1 and CDR2 from the germline V gene are SGHTS and YDEGEE. The CDR3 length is 8 residues, termini included. The CDR3 here is CASSLTRS.

At least ten counts were recorded for this clonotype. The chain couples TRBV9 to TRBJ1-1; maybe TRBD1 (6 bases). This CDR3 has 14 residues. Trimming stripped 3 bases from V and 4 bases from J, with 13 bases between. CDR1 SGDLS and CDR2 YYNGEE come from the germline V gene. CDR3 DNA sequence: TGTGCCAGCAGCGACGGGGGGGCTGGCACTGAAGCTTTCTTT. This encodes CASSDGGAGTEAFF.

This clonotype was found many times. The chain couples TRBV4-1 to TRBJ2-7; D is perhaps TRBD1 (5 bases). This CDR3 spans 18 amino acids. V lost 2 bases to trimming and J lost 1 base, with 21 bases between them. The germline gives CDR1 MGHRA, CDR2 YSYEKL. CDR3 coding DNA: TGCGCCAGCAGCCAACCCATGCGGCGTGGCAGGGAATCCTACGAGCAGTACTTC. This sequence encodes CASSQPMRRGRESYEQYF.

As concerns this clonotype: A much larger clonotype is one base distant, so this may be a read error. The chain has TRBV5-4 and TRBJ1-4, with 10 bases fitting TRBD1. The CDR3 is 15 amino acids. Germline V gene data show CDR1 as SGHNT and CDR2 as YYREEE (reference sequence). The CDR3 DNA sequence: TGTGCCAGCAACTTGGGGGGACAGGGGAATGAAAAACTGTTTTTT. Amino acid sequence: CASNLGGQGNEKLFF.

This clonotype was counted at least ten times. The CDR3 bases are TGTGCCAGCAGCCTAGGTGGGACAGGGGACTCACCCCTCCACTTT. This gives the protein CASSLGGTGDSPLHF. This chain joins TRBV7-2 and TRBJ1-6, with 10 bases identical to TRBD1. The CDR3 covers 15 residues. From germline, CDR1 is SGHTA and CDR2 FQGNSA. V dropped 5 bases and J dropped 10; count of bases not matched to a gene: 8.

This clonotype has a handful of counts. V and J are TRBV20-1 and TRBJ2-7; 10 positions match TRBD2. Per the germline V gene, CDR1 is DFQATT and CDR2 is SNEGSKA (reference sequence). CDR3 size: 14 residues. The V gene end was trimmed by 6 bases and the J gene end by 7 bases; junction bases not matched to a gene: 12. DNA of the CDR3: TGCAGTGCCCCAGTAGCGGGAGGTTACGATGAGCAGTACTTC. This codes for CSAPVAGGYDEQYF.

The chain is built from TRBV7-2 and TRBJ2-7; weak D call: TRBD2 (5 bases). CDR3 size: 15 residues. The V end lost 3 bases, the J end lost 0 bases, and 12 bases lay between the germline ends. CDR1 and CDR2 from the germline V gene are SGHTA and FQGNSA. The CDR3 loop reads CASSLGASSSYEQYV. The CDR3, as DNA: TGTGCCAGCAGCTTGGGAGCATCAAGCTCCTACGAGCAGTACGTC.

This rearrangement joins TRBV9 to TRBJ1-2; D is ambiguous. The CDR3 totals 14 residues. Germline lookup yields CDR1 SGDLS and CDR2 YYNGEE. Trimming pared 2 bases from V and 3 bases from J, leaving 11 bases between. CDR3 nucleotide sequence: TGTGCCAGCAGCGTTGAGTCTAGGGACTATGGCTACACCTTC. Its protein product is CASSVESRDYGYTF.

This clonotype has a handful of counts. A much more abundant neighbour one base away suggests this may be a read error. The chain carries TRBV2 and TRBJ2-6; 12 positions agree with TRBD2. Germline V CDR1 and CDR2: SNHLY, FYNNEI. This CDR3 region has 18 residues. CDR3 in amino acids: CASRGRLAGVGGADVLTF. The DNA of the CDR3 is TGTGCCAGCAGGGGGAGACTAGCGGGAGTTGGTGGGGCCGACGTCCTGACTTTC.

This clonotype was detected many times. The chain links TRBV6-5 to TRBJ1-1, with D perhaps TRBD1 (5 bases). This CDR3 region has 15 residues. Germline lookup yields CDR1 MNHEY and CDR2 SVGAGI. Trimming took 2 bases from V and 3 from J, leaving 13 bases between them. The CDR3 sequence is CASSYVGARDTEAFF. CDR3 bases: TGTGCCAGCAGTTACGTAGGGGCGCGGGACACTGAAGCTTTCTTT.

Comment on this clonotype: A much larger clone sits a single nucleotide away, making a read error possible. The V and J genes are TRBV11-1 and TRBJ2-2; either TRBD1 or TRBD2 may fit D (5 bases each). This CDR3 contains 16 residues. Germline assignment: CDR1 SGHAT and CDR2 FQDESV (reference sequence). CDR3 DNA: TGTGCCAGCAGCTTACTGGAGCAGGGTAGCACCGGGGAGCTGCTTTTT. It codes for CASSLLEQGSTGELLF.

The CDR3 DNA reads TGCAGTCCCTTTGGGGGAGATATCCAAGAGACCCAGTACTTC. Translation gives CSPFGGDIQETQYF. V is TRBV29-1 and J is TRBJ2-5; the D gene could be TRBD1 or TRBD2 (5 bases each). Germline V lookup: CDR1 SQVTM, CDR2 ANQGSEA. The CDR3 consists of 14 residues.

V is TRBV5-1 and J is TRBJ1-5, with D unresolved. This CDR3 contains 14 residues. Per the germline V gene, CDR1 is SGHRS and CDR2 is YFSETQ. V lost 0 bases and J lost 7, with 11 bases in between. CDR3 protein: CASSLVGMNQPQHF. The CDR3 DNA reads as TGCGCCAGCAGCTTGGTGGGGATGAACCAGCCCCAGCATTTT.

This clonotype was counted between two and nine times. V usage is TRBV5-1 and J usage is TRBJ2-7; 14 bases match TRBD2. The better agreement between TRBJ2-1 and the DNA end casts doubt on the J call. Germline CDR1 SGHRS, CDR2 YFSETQ. The CDR3 contains 16 residues. DNA of the CDR3: TGCGCCAGCAGCTTGTCGACTAGCGGGAGGGGCAATGAGCAGTTCTTC. Its protein product is CASSLSTSGRGNEQFF.

This clonotype was counted at least ten times. V is TRBV7-2 and J is TRBJ2-2; D is unclear. This CDR3 is 16 amino acids long. Germline V gene sequence: CDR1 SGHTA, CDR2 FQGNSA. The V end was cut by 1 base, the J end by 2 bases, with 11 bases between. The CDR3 bases are TGTGCCAGCAGCTTAGGGTTGGCTGTTAACACCGGGGAGCTGTTTTTT. Translated, it gives CASSLGLAVNTGELFF.

This clonotype was detected many times. The chain combines TRBV7-2 with TRBJ2-7, with D possibly being TRBD2 (6 bases). The V end was cut by 5 bases, the J end by 3 bases, with 20 bases between. Germline CDR1 is SGHTA and CDR2 is FQGNSA. The CDR3 has 16 amino acids. The CDR3, as DNA: TGTGCCAGCAGCGCGGCGGAGGGCGGGAACGACTACGAGCAGTACTTC. Translating gives CASSAAEGGNDYEQYF.

The V call is TRBV18, the J call TRBJ2-5, with 10 nucleotides matching TRBD1. Trimming took 5 bases from V and 4 from J; bases not matched to a gene: 10. The CDR3 extends over 16 amino acids. Looked up from germline, CDR1 is KGHSH and CDR2 is LQKENI. This chain's CDR3 is CASSSGQGVAGETQYF. The CDR3 DNA reads TGTGCCAGCTCATCAGGACAGGGGGTGGCAGGAGAGACCCAGTACTTC.

This clonotype was counted ten times or more. The gene calls are TRBV9 and TRBJ1-1; D call uncertain. V dropped 0 bases and J dropped 0 bases, with 6 bases sitting between them. This CDR3 is 14 amino acids long. Germline V gene lookup returns CDR1 SGDLS and CDR2 YYNGEE. The CDR3 bases are TGTGCCAGCAGCGTAGGTGGCATGAACACTGAAGCTTTCTTT. As protein: CASSVGGMNTEAFF.